The 10 T cell receptor beta chains in this list originate from one sample, sequenced in a study of shared clonotypes between healthy human individuals. The data were produced by immunoSEQ multiplex PCR, yet TCRdb's version contains in-frame clones alone and is incomplete. The sample lists millions of clones; 90% to 95% were seen once. Sequencing was performed on naive CD4+ T cells sorted from blood. Stated subset: CD45RA+ positively selected. The receptor set was obtained from a man aged 18 to 29 in good health.

This clone was picked up one time. The chain carries TRBV6-6 and TRBJ1-5, with D hard to call. V lost 4 bases and J 3 bases, leaving 13 bases between the germline ends. The CDR3 is 15 residues long. The germline V gene encodes CDR1 MNHNY and CDR2 SVGAGI (reference sequence). In nucleotides, the CDR3 is TGTGCCAGCAGTTCGGGTGCAGAATTCAATCAGCCCCAGCATTTT. Encoded protein: CASSSGAEFNQPQHF.

This clone was seen a single time. The chain is built from TRBV19 and TRBJ1-4, with D hard to call. The ends were cut back, 2 bases at V and 7 bases at J, with 8 bases in the middle. Germline CDR1 reads LNHDA; CDR2 reads SQIVND (reference sequence). This CDR3 region has 13 residues. This CDR3 reads CASSIPGSEKLFF. The CDR3 DNA reads as TGTGCCAGTAGTATACCCGGGAGTGAAAAACTGTTTTTT.

The gene calls are TRBV10-3 and TRBJ1-1; possibly TRBD1 for D (6 bases). The CDR3 has 17 amino acids. V was cut by 2 bases and J by 3 bases, with 19 bases left in between. Per germline, CDR1 ENHRY and CDR2 SYGVKD. CDR3 DNA sequence: TGTGCCATCAGTGAGACAGGGAGGTGGATGAAGGACACTGAAGCTTTCTTT. Translated: CAISETGRWMKDTEAFF.

Only one count was recorded for this clone. V and J are TRBV19 and TRBJ2-1, with 10 bases lining up with TRBD2. Germline values: CDR1 LNHDA, CDR2 SQIVND (reference sequence). This CDR3 comprises 18 residues. Germline trimming cut 4 bases from V and 2 bases from J; bases unmatched to any gene: 11. CDR3 residues: CASSTRRTSGDTYNEQFF. The CDR3 DNA reads TGTGCCAGTAGTACCAGGCGGACTAGCGGCGACACCTACAATGAGCAGTTCTTC.

This clone appeared once. This chain connects TRBV7-3 to TRBJ2-1; D may be TRBD2 (7 bases). The CDR3 has 16 residues. Looked up from germline, CDR1 is SGHTA and CDR2 is FQGTGA. Trimming left V 1 base short and J 5 bases short, with 15 bases between. CDR3 amino acids: CASSLNPGGVDNEQFF. CDR3 sequence (DNA): TGTGCCAGCAGCTTAAACCCGGGGGGCGTCGACAATGAGCAGTTCTTC.

V usage is TRBV7-9 and J usage is TRBJ1-2; D is ambiguous. Trimming took 4 bases from V and 12 from J, leaving 6 bases between them. CDR3 length equals 9 residues. CDR1 is SEHNR and CDR2 is FQNEAQ in the germline V gene (reference sequence). The CDR3: CASSSAHTF. CDR3 sequence (DNA): TGTGCCAGCAGCTCCGCTCACACCTTC.

V and J are TRBV7-8 and TRBJ2-5; D gene uncertain. This CDR3 has 13 amino acids. Deletions cut 4 bases from V and 5 bases from J, with 11 bases between. CDR1 and CDR2 (germline): SGHVS, FQNEAQ. CDR3 DNA sequence: TGTGCCAGCAGCTCCCGTACCTCTGAGACCCAGTACTTC. As protein: CASSSRTSETQYF. The whole variable domain, remainder taken from reference TRBV7-8 and TRBJ2-5, is GAGVSQSPRYKVAKRGQDVALRCDPISGHVSLFWYQQALGQGPEFLTYFQNEAQLDKSGLPSDRFFAERPEGSVSTLKIQRTQQEDSAVYLCASSSRTSETQYFGPGTRLLVL.

The V and J genes are TRBV28 and TRBJ2-3; D unresolved. The CDR3 has 15 amino acids. Trimming pared 3 bases from V and 1 base from J, leaving 11 bases between. Germline V gives CDR1 MDHEN, CDR2 SYDVKM. In DNA form, the CDR3 reads TGTGCCAGCAGTTTTGCGTCAGACCGCACAGATACGCAGTATTTT. Translated, it gives CASSFASDRTDTQYF. Filled out from reference TRBV28 and TRBJ2-3, the complete variable domain reads DVKVTQSSRYLVKRTGEKVFLECVQDMDHENMFWYRQDPGLGLRLIYFSYDVKMKEKGDIPEGYSVSREKKERFSLILESASTNQTSMYLCASSFASDRTDTQYFGPGTRLTVL.

The chain has TRBV5-4 and TRBJ1-2; D remains ambiguous. Deletions cut 2 bases from V and 2 bases from J, with 10 bases between. Per the germline V gene, CDR1 is SGHNT and CDR2 is YYREEE (reference sequence). The CDR3 totals 14 residues. The CDR3, as DNA: TGTGCCAGCAGCTTAGGGAGTGAAAACTATGGCTACACCTTC. Translating gives CASSLGSENYGYTF.

The chain couples TRBV7-2 to TRBJ1-1; no firm D call. This CDR3 comprises 13 residues. Germline CDR1 is SGHTA and CDR2 is FQGNSA. Trimming pared 3 bases from V and 0 bases from J, leaving 5 bases between. CDR3 DNA: TGTGCCAGCAGCTTTCCCATGAACACTGAAGCTTTCTTT. It translates to CASSFPMNTEAFF.